These T cell receptor beta chains were read from a single sample in a study of graft-versus-host responses after intestinal transplantation. Produced via immunoSEQ multiplex PCR; TCRdb's table is partial and in-frame only. This table holds over 75,000 clones, roughly nine tenths found once. Antigen specificity for these receptors is unknown. This specimen was unstimulated CD4+ T cells sorted from spleen or lymph node cells, taken before transplant. These receptor sequences come from a human donor who was the organ donor for an intestinal transplant. The CDR3 runs from the conserved cysteine through the conserved F or W. The order of the fields is D gene, J gene, V gene, clone size, CDR3 protein, CDR3 DNA. D genes are given only for firm matches. Clone size is not always given. Where it is, it says once, few, many or a class for expanded clones.

D: -; J: TRBJ2-2; V: TRBV7-7; size: -; CDR3: CASSLSPGTGELFF; DNA: TGTGCTAGCAGCTTGTCTCCAGGCACCGGGGAGCTGTTTTTT
D: -; J: TRBJ2-5; V: TRBV30; size: -; CDR3: CAWSWGPRETQYF; DNA: TGTGCCTGGAGTTGGGGCCCGAGAGAGACCCAGTACTTC
D: TRBD2; J: TRBJ2-5; V: TRBV25-1; size: -; CDR3: CASSELTGGTWWETQYF; DNA: TGTGCCAGCAGTGAATTGACGGGAGGCACCTGGTGGGAGACCCAGTACTTC
D: -; J: TRBJ1-2; V: TRBV6-4; size: -; CDR3: CASTKNYGYTF; DNA: TGTGCCAGCACAAAAAACTATGGCTACACCTTC
D: TRBD2; J: TRBJ2-1; V: TRBV6-5; size: -; CDR3: CASSFLSGGRGHEQFF; DNA: TGTGCCAGCAGTTTTCTAAGCGGGGGGAGGGGCCATGAGCAGTTCTTC
D: TRBD2; J: TRBJ2-1; V: TRBV4-2; size: -; CDR3: CASSQDRNSGTSGASYNEQFF; DNA: TGTGCCAGCAGCCAAGATCGGAACTCCGGGACTAGCGGGGCGTCCTACAATGAGCAGTTCTTC
D: TRBD1; J: TRBJ1-1; V: TRBV18; size: -; CDR3: CASSPIFDRANTEAFF; DNA: TGTGCCAGCTCACCGATATTCGACAGGGCCAACACTGAAGCTTTCTTT
D: TRBD2; J: TRBJ2-5; V: TRBV2; size: -; CDR3: CASRGLTSGAPGYF; DNA: TGTGCCAGCAGGGGTTTGACTAGCGGGGCCCCCGGGTACTTC
D: -; J: TRBJ2-1; V: TRBV21-1; size: -; CDR3: CASSKKKPDFSSSYNEQFF; DNA: TGTGCCAGCAGCAAAAAAAAGCCCGACTTTTCAAGCTCCTACAATGAGCAGTTCTTC
D: -; J: TRBJ2-3; V: TRBV5-1; size: -; CDR3: CASAGAHTDTQYF; DNA: TGCGCCAGCGCGGGGGCGCACACAGATACGCAGTATTTT
D: -; J: TRBJ1-2; V: TRBV12-5; size: -; CDR3: CASGVTGGSYTF; DNA: TGTGCTAGTGGGGTCACAGGTGGTAGCTACACCTTC
D: TRBD1; J: TRBJ1-5; V: TRBV2; size: -; CDR3: CASSRDSLSNQPQHF; DNA: TGTGCCAGCAGTCGGGACAGCCTTAGCAATCAGCCCCAGCATTTT
D: TRBD2; J: TRBJ2-2; V: TRBV4-1; size: -; CDR3: CASSPQGRGDTGELFF; DNA: TGCGCCAGCAGCCCCCAGGGGCGGGGGGACACCGGGGAGCTGTTTTTT
D: -; J: TRBJ1-1; V: TRBV18; size: -; CDR3: CASSPGPTKGAFF; DNA: TGTGCCAGCTCACCGGGTCCTACGAAGGGGGCTTTCTTT
D: TRBD2; J: TRBJ2-5; V: TRBV7-9; size: -; CDR3: CASSSNGLVPQYF; DNA: TGTGCCAGCAGCTCCAATGGACTAGTTCCCCAGTACTTC
D: -; J: TRBJ2-3; V: TRBV7-9; size: once; CDR3: CASTGGAYTDTQYF; DNA: TGTGCCTCAACAGGGGGGGCTTACACAGATACGCAGTATTTT
D: -; J: TRBJ1-3; V: TRBV5-1; size: -; CDR3: CASSLIQGLAGNTIYF; DNA: TGCGCCAGCAGCTTGATCCAGGGTTTGGCTGGAAACACCATATATTTT
D: TRBD1; J: TRBJ1-1; V: TRBV18; size: -; CDR3: CASSATGGPRPLNTEAFF; DNA: TGTGCCAGCTCAGCGACAGGGGGTCCACGTCCCTTGAACACTGAAGCTTTCTTT
D: TRBD1; J: TRBJ2-2; V: TRBV6-9; size: -; CDR3: CASSPGGRTGELFF; DNA: TGTGCCAGCAGTCCAGGGGGCAGAACCGGGGAGCTGTTTTTT
D: TRBD2; J: TRBJ2-7; V: TRBV12-5; size: once; CDR3: CASGFGEGREQYF; DNA: TGTGCTAGTGGTTTCGGGGAGGGGAGGGAGCAGTACTTC
D: TRBD1; J: TRBJ1-2; V: TRBV14; size: -; CDR3: CASSQPGTGIYGYTF; DNA: TGTGCCAGCAGCCAACCCGGGACAGGGATCTATGGCTACACCTTC
D: TRBD1; J: TRBJ2-7; V: TRBV5-1; size: -; CDR3: CASSLEGTGEYEQYF; DNA: TGCGCCAGCAGCTTGGAAGGGACAGGGGAATACGAGCAGTACTTC